This TCR beta chain was sequenced in a study of cytomegalovirus exposure and HLA in healthy donors. With 3 bases removed from V and 0 bases from J, the gap between germline ends came to 9 bases. The CDR3 extends over 15 amino acids. Germline V lookup: CDR1 MGHDK, CDR2 SYGVNS. PCR was performed using 60 Vbeta and 13 Jbeta primers. Only in-frame clones appear in the TCRdb table, and some are missing; sequencing was by immunoSEQ multiplex PCR. The sample data list around 100,000 clones. Specimen: PBMCs. The TCR originated in a young woman in good health and CMV-seronegative. The chain couples TRBV25-1 to TRBJ1-3; D is undetermined. CDR3 nucleotides: TGTGCCAGCAGTGAGTCTGGCGGCTCTGGAAACACCATATATTTT. Residues: CASSESGGSGNTIYF.